This T cell receptor beta chain was retrieved from a study of cytomegalovirus exposure and HLA in healthy donors. About this clone: What it binds is not known.

60 Vbeta and 13 Jbeta primers were used in PCR. Study processing details: Later analysis identified tens of millions of unique TCR beta chains, around 10 million shared. The table came from immunoSEQ multiplex PCR; TCRdb's copy has only in-frame clones and leaves some out. V and J calls plus clone size are reproduced from that table; the DNA served to infer D and trimming. The ten top clones account for 6.5%, within a sample of 150,000 to 200,000 clones. Study-wide results and caveats: At a 0.05 false discovery rate, a later analysis found some 18,000 TCR beta sequences to be associated with HLA alleles. More clonal expansion characterized HLA-associated TCR beta chains than equally common others in a later analysis. TCR beta sequences reportedly predicted most subjects' HLA-A and HLA-B alleles accurately.

Per germline, CDR1 SGHTA and CDR2 FQGNSA. Trimming shortened V by 5 bases and J by 0 bases, and 11 bases separated the two germline ends. The CDR3 contains 15 residues. This clonotype was obtained from a man aged 25-40 years in good health and CMV-seronegative. Material for sequencing was PBMCs. V gene TRBV7-2 combines with J gene TRBJ2-1; D might be TRBD2 (5 bases). The CDR3 loop reads CASSPRLSSYNEQFF. DNA for the CDR3: TGTGCCAGCAGCCCCCGACTAAGCTCCTACAATGAGCAGTTCTTC.